Given below is one T cell receptor beta chain in context. Its specificity is unknown. This sequence may be a read error, since a much larger clone differs from it by one base. The authors built TCR beta libraries using iRepertoire HTBI primers and Arm-PCR of CDR3 regions. One entry per CDR3 protein, called by TCRdb with MiXCR from the multiplex PCR reads. This table holds 400,000 to 500,000 distinct CDR3 sequences, roughly 17% found once. Germline-derived CDR1 and CDR2 are SGHVS and FQNEAQ. CDR3 length: 19 residues. These data belong to a study of regulatory T cells in long-lasting Graves disease. Study results and limitations: Persistent patients shared under 3,000 public clonotypes among themselves. Newly diagnosed patients shared fewer, at some 900.

Time point noted: newly diagnosed GD, antithyroid drugs for less than 3 months. With RNA extracted from PBMCs as input, the TCR library was made. These sequences were also reported in another study, on T cells in Graves' hyperthyroidism and ophthalmopathy. From that paper: The study used the HTBI primer set for a first-round RT-PCR of the TCR CDR3. Ophthalmopathy was predicted by the model a median of around 5.9 months ahead of onset.

The chain employs TRBV7-8 and TRBJ2-7; the D gene is possibly TRBD2 (6 bases). The sequence was obtained from a woman under 30 with Graves disease. The source was peripheral blood mononuclear cells (PBMCs), collected at new diagnosis, from a patient treated with antithyroid drugs. CDR3 DNA: TGTGCCAGCACCTCAAAAGGGACTCCCTCAAAGGGGAAATACTACGGGCAGTACTTC. Protein sequence: CASTSKGTPSKGKYYGQYF.